Sequencing of this TCR beta chain was carried out in a study of graft-versus-host responses after intestinal transplantation (dated by TCRdb to the early 2020s). For context, the study as a whole: Recipients received multivisceral, liver-intestinal, or isolated intestinal transplants. All recipients received anti-thymocyte globulin induction followed by maintenance tacrolimus and steroids for 3 to 4 years. To identify alloreactive clones, pre-transplant mixed lymphocyte reaction products were sequenced and compared with unstimulated pre-transplant donor and recipient T cells. Samples from a few later patients were sequenced in-house on an Illumina MiSeq with MiXCR processing rather than by the commercial service. The cohort enrolled under 25 intestinal transplant recipients including one retransplant, and 3 patients lacking pretransplant specimens were excluded. A peak of at least 4% donor T cells among recipient peripheral blood mononuclear cells was the definition used for donor T cell macrochimerism. Graft-versus-host and host-versus-graft alloreactive T cell clones were tracked in the graft, circulation and bone marrow after intestinal transplantation using bulk TCR-beta CDR3 sequencing. The study at large found these results: Patients with donor T cell macrochimerism had high GvH to HvG T cell clonal ratios in their allografts. GvH clones were detected in recipient bone marrow, and some of these GvH clones were observed earlier in ileal mucosa or blood, consistent with an intestinal mucosal origin. The conclusions were limited by the relatively low number and heterogeneity of the intestinal transplant patients. Peak levels of circulating GvH clones were associated with declines in HvG clones early after transplant.

The germline V gene (reference sequence) gives CDR1 as LNHDA and CDR2 as SQIVND. Its CDR3 holds 13 amino acids, cysteine through phenylalanine. The DNA shown is the 39-base CDR3, in frame from base 1. In the paper's terms, the time point label means: cells obtained before transplantation from donor or recipient. CD3+CD4+ and CD3+CD8+ populations were FACS-sorted from unstimulated pre-transplant donor and recipient cells taken from spleen or lymph nodes. With respect to this clone: Its antigen is currently not known. Base qualities are missing; no much larger clone stands one base away.

Library preparation employed the immunoSEQ multiplex PCR assay. For most patients, genomic DNA was isolated using the Qiagen DNeasy Blood and Tissue Kit and was shipped frozen to Adaptive Biotechnologies for TCR sequencing. For most patients, genomic DNA was subjected to high-throughput TCR-beta CDR3 sequencing by Adaptive Biotechnologies. The paper's processing steps were these. Adaptive's ImmunoSEQ software supplied the TCR sequencing data for 15 to 20 patients, while MiXCR and VDJtools were used to process three other patients. To correct CD4 versus CD8 sorting errors, sequences present in both subsets at a frequency ratio below 5:1 were removed. CDR3 nucleotide sequences shared between donor and recipient were removed because the origin of such sequences could not be assigned. To count as alloreactive, a clone needed at least 2-fold expansion over unstimulated cells and a minimum CFSE-low frequency of 0.002% (template counts) or 0.001% (read counts). Clones detected in sequenced pre-transplant spleen, lymph node, or MLR CFSE-low populations of the donor or recipient were defined as mappable. Cumulative frequency of alloreactive clones was calculated as a percentage of all sequences weighted by copy number. This immuneACCESS table, as held by TCRdb, lists in-frame sequences with V and J called but not all clones. Of the missing ones, under half trace to an unresolved V gene in checked studies; the others have no known cause. V and J calls plus clone size are reproduced from that table; the DNA served to infer D and trimming. Present in this sample are around 84,000 clones, around four fifths of which were seen just once. About 18% of the sample lies in the top ten.

Sequenced here: unstimulated CD8+ T cells sorted from spleen or lymph node cells, sampled before intestinal transplant. This clonotype was obtained from a human donor who received an intestinal transplant. The chain employs TRBV19 and TRBJ2-5; the D gene cannot be resolved reliably. The assigned J gene may be wrong: the sequence end matches TRBJ2-7 better. At the DNA level, the sequence is TGTGCCAGTAGTAAAGGACGGTACTACGAGCAGTACTTC. The encoded protein is CASSKGRYYEQYF.